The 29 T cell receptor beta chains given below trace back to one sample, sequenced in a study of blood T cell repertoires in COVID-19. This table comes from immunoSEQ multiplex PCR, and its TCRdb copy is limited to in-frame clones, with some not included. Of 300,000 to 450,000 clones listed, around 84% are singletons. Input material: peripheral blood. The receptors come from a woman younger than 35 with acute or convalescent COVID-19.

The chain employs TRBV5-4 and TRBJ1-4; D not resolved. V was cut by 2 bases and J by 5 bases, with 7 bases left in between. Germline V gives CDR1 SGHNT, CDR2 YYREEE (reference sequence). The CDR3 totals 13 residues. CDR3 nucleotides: TGTGCCAGCAGCTTTGGAGAAAATGAAAAACTGTTTTTT. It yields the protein CASSFGENEKLFF.

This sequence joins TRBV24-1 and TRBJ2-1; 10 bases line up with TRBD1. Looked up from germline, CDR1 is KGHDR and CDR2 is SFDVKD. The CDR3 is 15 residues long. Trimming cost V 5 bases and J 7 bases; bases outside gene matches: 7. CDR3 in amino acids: CATSVATGGINEQFF. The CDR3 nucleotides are TGTGCCACCAGTGTAGCGACAGGGGGCATAAATGAGCAGTTCTTC.

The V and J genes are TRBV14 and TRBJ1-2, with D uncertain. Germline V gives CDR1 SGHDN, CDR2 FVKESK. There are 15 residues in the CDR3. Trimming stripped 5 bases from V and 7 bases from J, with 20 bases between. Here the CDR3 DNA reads TGTGCCAGCAGCGAGGAGAGGCTTGCGGCCGGTGGCTACACCTTC. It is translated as CASSEERLAAGGYTF. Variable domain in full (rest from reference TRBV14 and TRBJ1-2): EAGVTQFPSHSVIEKGQTVTLRCDPISGHDNLYWYRRVMGKEIKFLLHFVKESKQDESGMPNNRFLAERTGGTYSTLKVQPAELEDSGVYFCASSEERLAAGGYTFGSGTRLTVV.

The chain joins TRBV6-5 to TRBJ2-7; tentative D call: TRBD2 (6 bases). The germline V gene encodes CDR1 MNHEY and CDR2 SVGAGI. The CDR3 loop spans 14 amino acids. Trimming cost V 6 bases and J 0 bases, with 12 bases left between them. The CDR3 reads CASRKAGSSYEQYF. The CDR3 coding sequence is TGTGCCAGCAGGAAGGCGGGATCCTCCTACGAGCAGTACTTC.

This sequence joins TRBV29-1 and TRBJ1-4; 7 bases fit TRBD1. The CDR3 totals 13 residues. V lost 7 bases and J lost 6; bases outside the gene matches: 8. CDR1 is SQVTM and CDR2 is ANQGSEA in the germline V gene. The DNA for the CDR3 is TGCAGCGCAAGCGACAGGGCGGATGAAAAACTGTTTTTT. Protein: CSASDRADEKLFF.

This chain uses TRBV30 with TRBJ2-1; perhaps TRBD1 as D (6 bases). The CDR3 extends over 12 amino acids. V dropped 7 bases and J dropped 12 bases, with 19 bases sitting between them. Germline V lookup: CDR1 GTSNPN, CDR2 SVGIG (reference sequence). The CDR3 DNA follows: TGTGCCTCTGGGGGCGATGGCTTAGGGCAGTTCTTC. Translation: CASGGDGLGQFF.

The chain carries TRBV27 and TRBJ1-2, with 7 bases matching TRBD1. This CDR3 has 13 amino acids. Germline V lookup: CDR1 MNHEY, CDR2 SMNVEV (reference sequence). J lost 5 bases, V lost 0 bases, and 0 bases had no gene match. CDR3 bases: TGTGCCAGCAGTTTATCGACAGGGTATGGCTACACCTTC. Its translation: CASSLSTGYGYTF.

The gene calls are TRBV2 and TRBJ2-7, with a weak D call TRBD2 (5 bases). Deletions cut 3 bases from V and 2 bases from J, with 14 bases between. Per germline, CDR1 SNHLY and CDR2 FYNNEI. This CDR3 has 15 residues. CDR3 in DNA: TGTGCCAGCAGTGAGGAAGAAAGGAGGACCTACGAGCAGTACTTC. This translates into CASSEEERRTYEQYF.

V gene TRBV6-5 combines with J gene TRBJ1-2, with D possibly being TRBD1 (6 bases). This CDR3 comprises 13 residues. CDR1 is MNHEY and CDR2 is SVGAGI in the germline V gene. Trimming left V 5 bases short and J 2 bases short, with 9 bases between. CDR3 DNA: TGTGCCAGCAGTACCGGACAGAACTATGGCTACACCTTC. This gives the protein CASSTGQNYGYTF.

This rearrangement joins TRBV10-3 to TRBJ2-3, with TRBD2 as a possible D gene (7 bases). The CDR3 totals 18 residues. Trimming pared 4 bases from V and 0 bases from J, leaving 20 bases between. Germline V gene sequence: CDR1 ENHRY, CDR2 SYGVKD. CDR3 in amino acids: CAISVGGVGGGSTDTQYF. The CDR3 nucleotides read TGTGCCATCAGTGTCGGTGGAGTGGGAGGGGGTAGCACAGATACGCAGTATTTT.

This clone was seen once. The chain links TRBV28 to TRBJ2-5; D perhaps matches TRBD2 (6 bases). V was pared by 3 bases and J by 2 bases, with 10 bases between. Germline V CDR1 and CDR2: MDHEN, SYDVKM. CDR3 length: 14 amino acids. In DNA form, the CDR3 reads TGTGCCAGCAGTTTGTTGGCGGGGCAAGAGACCCAGTACTTC. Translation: CASSLLAGQETQYF.

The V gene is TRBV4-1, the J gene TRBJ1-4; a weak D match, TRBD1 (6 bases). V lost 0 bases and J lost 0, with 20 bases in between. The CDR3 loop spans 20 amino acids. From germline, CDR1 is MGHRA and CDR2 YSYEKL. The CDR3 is CASSQDLGDTWVPTNEKLFF. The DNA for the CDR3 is TGCGCCAGCAGCCAAGATCTCGGGGACACATGGGTGCCAACTAATGAAAAACTGTTTTTT.

CDR3: CASSLERGYEQYF. CDR3 coding DNA: TGTGCCAGCAGCTTAGAGCGCGGCTACGAGCAGTACTTC. The chain is built from TRBV11-2 and TRBJ2-7; D is undetermined. V was trimmed by 0 bases and J by 3 bases, leaving 6 bases between them. Per the germline V gene, CDR1 is SGHAT and CDR2 is FQNNGV. This CDR3 is 13 amino acids long.

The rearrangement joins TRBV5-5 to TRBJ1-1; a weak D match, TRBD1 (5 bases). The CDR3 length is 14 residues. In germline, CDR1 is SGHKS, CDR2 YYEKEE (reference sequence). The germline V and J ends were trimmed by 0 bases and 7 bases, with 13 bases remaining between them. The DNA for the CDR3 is TGTGCCAGCAGCTTGGGGGGCAGCGAAATTGAAGCTTTCTTT. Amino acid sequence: CASSLGGSEIEAFF.

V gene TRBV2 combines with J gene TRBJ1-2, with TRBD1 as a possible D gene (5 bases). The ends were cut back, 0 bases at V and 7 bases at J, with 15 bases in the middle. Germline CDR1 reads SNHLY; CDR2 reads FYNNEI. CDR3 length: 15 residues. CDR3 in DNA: TGTGCCAGCAGTGAAGCGCGGCCAGGGTACGGTGGCTACACCTTC. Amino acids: CASSEARPGYGGYTF.

CDR3 sequence (DNA): TGCGCCAGCAGCCTTGGGACTGGGCCGAACACCGGGGAGCTGTTTTTT. Its protein is CASSLGTGPNTGELFF. This chain joins TRBV4-1 and TRBJ2-2, with D perhaps matching TRBD2 (6 bases). V was pared by 4 bases and J by 0 bases, with 12 bases between. The CDR3 runs to 16 residues. CDR1 and CDR2 (germline): MGHRA, YSYEKL.

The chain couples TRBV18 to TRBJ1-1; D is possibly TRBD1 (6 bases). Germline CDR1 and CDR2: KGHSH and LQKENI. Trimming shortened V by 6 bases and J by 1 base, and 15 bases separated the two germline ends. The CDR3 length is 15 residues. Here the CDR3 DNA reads TGTGCCAGCTCGCCCGTCCAGGGGCAGAACACTGAAGCTTTCTTT. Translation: CASSPVQGQNTEAFF.

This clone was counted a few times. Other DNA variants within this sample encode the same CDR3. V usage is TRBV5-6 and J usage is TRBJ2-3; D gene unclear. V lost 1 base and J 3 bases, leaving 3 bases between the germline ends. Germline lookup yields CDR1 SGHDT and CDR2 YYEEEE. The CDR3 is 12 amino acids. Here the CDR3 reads CASSLQTDTQYF. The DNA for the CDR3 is TGTGCCAGCAGCTTGCAGACAGATACGCAGTATTTT.

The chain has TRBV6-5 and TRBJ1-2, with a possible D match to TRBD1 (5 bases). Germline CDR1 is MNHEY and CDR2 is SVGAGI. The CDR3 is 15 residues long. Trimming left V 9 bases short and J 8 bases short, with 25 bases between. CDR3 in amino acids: CASSPPGTALWGYTF. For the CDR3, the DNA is TGTGCCAGTTCCCCCCCCGGGACTGCCCTATGGGGCTACACCTTC.

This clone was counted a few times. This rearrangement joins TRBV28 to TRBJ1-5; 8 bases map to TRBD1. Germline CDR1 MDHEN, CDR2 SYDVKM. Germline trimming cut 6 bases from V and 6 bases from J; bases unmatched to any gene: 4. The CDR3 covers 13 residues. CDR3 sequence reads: CASRGQGGQPQHF. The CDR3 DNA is TGTGCCAGCAGAGGACAGGGCGGTCAGCCCCAGCATTTT.

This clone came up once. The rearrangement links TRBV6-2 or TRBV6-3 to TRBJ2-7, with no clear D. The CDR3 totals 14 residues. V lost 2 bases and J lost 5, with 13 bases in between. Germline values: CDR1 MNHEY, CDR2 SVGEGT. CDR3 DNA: TGTGCCAGCAGTTACAGGTTAGCAAGTGACGAGCAGTACTTC. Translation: CASSYRLASDEQYF.

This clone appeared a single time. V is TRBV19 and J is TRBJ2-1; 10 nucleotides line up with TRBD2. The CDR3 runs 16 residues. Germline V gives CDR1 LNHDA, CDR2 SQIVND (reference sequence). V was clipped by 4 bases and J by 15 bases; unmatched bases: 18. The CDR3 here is CASSTSGTSAKNNLFF. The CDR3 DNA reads TGTGCCAGTAGTACCTCCGGGACTAGCGCGAAGAACAACTTGTTCTTC. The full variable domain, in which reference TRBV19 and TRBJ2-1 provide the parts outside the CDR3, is DGGITQSPKYLFRKEGQNVTLSCEQNLNHDAMYWYRQDPGQGLRLIYYSQIVNDFQKGDIAEGYSVSREKKESFPLTVTSAQKNPTAFYLCASSTSGTSAKNNLFFGPGTRLTVL.

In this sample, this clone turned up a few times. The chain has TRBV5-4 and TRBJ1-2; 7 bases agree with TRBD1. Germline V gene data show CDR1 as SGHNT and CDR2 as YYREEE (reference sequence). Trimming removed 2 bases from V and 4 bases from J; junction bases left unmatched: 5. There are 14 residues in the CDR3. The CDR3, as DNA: TGTGCCAGCAGCTTCACAGGGGCAGCCTATGGCTACACCTTC. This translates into CASSFTGAAYGYTF.

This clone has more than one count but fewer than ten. CDR3 bases: TGTGCCAGCAGCCCTAGAAACACCGGGGAGCTGTTTTTT. Translating gives CASSPRNTGELFF. The chain couples TRBV7-3 to TRBJ2-2, with D uncertain. Looked up from germline, CDR1 is SGHTA and CDR2 is FQGTGA. V lost 5 bases and J lost 2, with 6 bases in between. The CDR3 is made up of 13 amino acids.

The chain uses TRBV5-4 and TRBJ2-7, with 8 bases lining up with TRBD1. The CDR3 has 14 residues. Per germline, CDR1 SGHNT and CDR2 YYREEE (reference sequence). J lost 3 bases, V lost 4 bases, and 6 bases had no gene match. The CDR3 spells CASSPRQGRYEQYF. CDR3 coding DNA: TGTGCCAGCAGCCCCCGACAGGGGCGCTACGAGCAGTACTTC.

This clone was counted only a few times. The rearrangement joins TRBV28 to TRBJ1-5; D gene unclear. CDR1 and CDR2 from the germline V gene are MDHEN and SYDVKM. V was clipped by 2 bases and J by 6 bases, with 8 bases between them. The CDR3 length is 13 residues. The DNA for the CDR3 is TGTGCCAGCAGTTTACTATCGCGTCAGCCCCAGCATTTT. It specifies CASSLLSRQPQHF.

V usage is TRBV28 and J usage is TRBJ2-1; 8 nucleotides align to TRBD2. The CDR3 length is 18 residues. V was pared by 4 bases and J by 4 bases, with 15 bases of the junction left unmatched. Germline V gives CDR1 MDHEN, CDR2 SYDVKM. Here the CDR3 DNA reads TGTGCCAGCAGTTCCTCTAGGGGTAGCGGGATACATTACAATGAGCAGTTCTTC. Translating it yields CASSSSRGSGIHYNEQFF.

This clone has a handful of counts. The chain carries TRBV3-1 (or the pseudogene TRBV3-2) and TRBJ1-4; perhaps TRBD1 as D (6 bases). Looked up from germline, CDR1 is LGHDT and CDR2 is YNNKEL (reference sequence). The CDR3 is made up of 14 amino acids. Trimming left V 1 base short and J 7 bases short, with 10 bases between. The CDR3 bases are TGTGCCAGCAGCCAAGTCAGGGGATTTGAAAAACTGTTTTTT. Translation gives CASSQVRGFEKLFF.

The CDR3 DNA reads TGTGCCAGCAGCCGGACAGGGGAGTTGACTGAAGCTTTCTTT. It codes for CASSRTGELTEAFF. The chain combines TRBV6-4 with TRBJ1-1; 9 positions agree with TRBD1. Germline CDR1 and CDR2: MRHNA and SNTAGT. The V gene end was trimmed by 6 bases and the J gene end by 5 bases; junction bases not matched to a gene: 7. The CDR3 runs 14 residues.